Listed below are T cell receptor beta chains from one sample, sequenced in a study of cytomegalovirus exposure and HLA in healthy donors. TCRdb keeps only in-frame clones here, not all; method: immunoSEQ multiplex PCR. The repertoire holds under 200,000 clones, with over 70% as singletons. Sequencing input: PBMCs. The receptor set was obtained from a male donor in good health and CMV-seropositive. CDR3s include the opening cysteine and the closing phenylalanine or tryptophan. D genes are given only for firm matches. Size values are once, few and many counts, or a class for expanded clones, and some rows have none.

CDR3 DNA: TGTGCCAGCAGTGAAAACGGACAGGCAAATGAAAAACTGTTTTTT
CDR3 protein: CASSENGQANEKLFF
V gene: TRBV2
clone size: -
J gene: TRBJ1-4
D gene: TRBD1

CDR3 DNA: TGTGCCAGTAGTATAGTGGGGACAGGGCCCTCCTATGGCTACACCTTC
CDR3 protein: CASSIVGTGPSYGYTF
V gene: TRBV19
clone size: -
J gene: TRBJ1-2
D gene: TRBD1

CDR3 DNA: TGTGCCAGCAGCGTAAACAGCCTCTCCGGGGAGCTGTTTTTT
CDR3 protein: CASSVNSLSGELFF
V gene: TRBV9
clone size: -
J gene: TRBJ2-2
D gene: -

CDR3 DNA: TGCGCCAGCAGCCCTCGGGACAGAGCCTACGAGCAGTACTTC
CDR3 protein: CASSPRDRAYEQYF
V gene: TRBV4-1
clone size: -
J gene: TRBJ2-7
D gene: TRBD1

CDR3 DNA: TGTGCCAGCAGCCTTGGACAGGTGAACACTGAAGCTTTCTTT
CDR3 protein: CASSLGQVNTEAFF
V gene: TRBV5-6
clone size: -
J gene: TRBJ1-1
D gene: TRBD1

CDR3 DNA: TGCGCCAGCAGCCAAACCACTGGACTAGCTGATGAGCAGTTCTTC
CDR3 protein: CASSQTTGLADEQFF
V gene: TRBV4-3
clone size: -
J gene: TRBJ2-1
D gene: TRBD2

CDR3 DNA: TGTGCCAGCAGCCCTCAGACTAGCGGGGGGGCAAGAGATACGCAGTATTTT
CDR3 protein: CASSPQTSGGARDTQYF
V gene: TRBV13
clone size: once
J gene: TRBJ2-3
D gene: TRBD2

CDR3 DNA: TGTGCCAGCAGCGTAGAGGGACAGGGGTTATTAGATACGCAGTATTTT
CDR3 protein: CASSVEGQGLLDTQYF
V gene: TRBV9
clone size: -
J gene: TRBJ2-3
D gene: TRBD1

CDR3 DNA: TGCGCCAGCAGCCAAGATTTCTATACCGGGACAGGGGACACAGATACGCAGTATTTT
CDR3 protein: CASSQDFYTGTGDTDTQYF
V gene: TRBV4-1
clone size: few
J gene: TRBJ2-3
D gene: TRBD1

CDR3 DNA: TGCGCCAGCAGTGAGTCTAAAAACACCGGGGAGCTGTTTTTT
CDR3 protein: CASSESKNTGELFF
V gene: TRBV10-2
clone size: -
J gene: TRBJ2-2
D gene: -

CDR3 DNA: TGTGCCAGCAGCCAAGAAAGATCAGGATTTAACTATGGCTACACCTTC
CDR3 protein: CASSQERSGFNYGYTF
V gene: TRBV14
clone size: few
J gene: TRBJ1-2
D gene: -

CDR3 DNA: TGTGCCAGCAGCAAGAAGGGGGATAGAAATGAAAAACTGTTTTTT
CDR3 protein: CASSKKGDRNEKLFF
V gene: TRBV11-2
clone size: -
J gene: TRBJ1-4
D gene: -

CDR3 DNA: TGTGCCACCGCAACAGGGAGGGAGCTGTTTTTT
CDR3 protein: CATATGRELFF
V gene: TRBV2
clone size: -
J gene: TRBJ2-2
D gene: -

CDR3 DNA: TGTGCCAGCAGCTTCGTTGGGGGGCAAGAGACCCAGTACTTC
CDR3 protein: CASSFVGGQETQYF
V gene: TRBV7-9
clone size: -
J gene: TRBJ2-5
D gene: -

CDR3 DNA: TGTGCCAGCAGCTATAGGACAGTCAATGAGCAGTTCTTC
CDR3 protein: CASSYRTVNEQFF
V gene: TRBV6-1
clone size: -
J gene: TRBJ2-1
D gene: -

CDR3 DNA: TGTGCCAGCAGTTTATCTTTCTACGAGCAGTACTTC
CDR3 protein: CASSLSFYEQYF
V gene: TRBV28
clone size: -
J gene: TRBJ2-7
D gene: -

CDR3 DNA: TGTGCCAGCAGTGAAGAACCGGGACTAGCGGAAGAGACCCAGTACTTC
CDR3 protein: CASSEEPGLAEETQYF
V gene: TRBV2
clone size: -
J gene: TRBJ2-5
D gene: TRBD2

CDR3 DNA: TGTGCCAGCAGTTTTGAGGGGGCCGCCTCCTACGAGCAGTACTTC
CDR3 protein: CASSFEGAASYEQYF
V gene: TRBV9
clone size: -
J gene: TRBJ2-7
D gene: TRBD1

CDR3 DNA: TGTTCCAGCAACGACAGGGGCGGGGAGCAGTACTTC
CDR3 protein: CSSNDRGGEQYF
V gene: TRBV7-9
clone size: -
J gene: TRBJ2-7
D gene: TRBD1

CDR3 DNA: TGTGCCAGTGGGGGGGGCAGTTTCACCGAGCAGTACTTC
CDR3 protein: CASGGGSFTEQYF
V gene: TRBV19
clone size: -
J gene: TRBJ2-7
D gene: -

CDR3 DNA: TGTGCCAGCGGATGGACAGGGCGAGGCACCGGGGAGCTGTTTTTT
CDR3 protein: CASGWTGRGTGELFF
V gene: TRBV5-4
clone size: few
J gene: TRBJ2-2
D gene: TRBD1

CDR3 DNA: TGTGCCAGCAGTGACAGGGGTTACCAGCCCCAGCATTTT
CDR3 protein: CASSDRGYQPQHF
V gene: TRBV6-6
clone size: -
J gene: TRBJ1-5
D gene: TRBD1

CDR3 DNA: TGTGCCAGCAGCTTAGGCGGGACAGGGGGCTTTGGCACTGAAGCTTTCTTT
CDR3 protein: CASSLGGTGGFGTEAFF
V gene: TRBV7-2
clone size: -
J gene: TRBJ1-1
D gene: TRBD1

CDR3 DNA: TGCAGCGGGCTAAGCGGGACGGTGCAGTTCTTC
CDR3 protein: CSGLSGTVQFF
V gene: TRBV29-1
clone size: -
J gene: TRBJ2-1
D gene: TRBD2

CDR3 DNA: TGTGCCAGCAGGCCCCAGGTTATTGAAGCTTTCTTT
CDR3 protein: CASRPQVIEAFF
V gene: TRBV2
clone size: -
J gene: TRBJ1-1
D gene: -

CDR3 DNA: TGTGCCAGCTCACAGACTACAGGGGTGGCGAACACTGAAGCTTTCTTT
CDR3 protein: CASSQTTGVANTEAFF
V gene: TRBV18
clone size: -
J gene: TRBJ1-1
D gene: TRBD1

CDR3 DNA: TGTGCCAGCAGTGACTATCCCCCGTCAGATACGCAGTATTTT
CDR3 protein: CASSDYPPSDTQYF
V gene: TRBV2
clone size: -
J gene: TRBJ2-3
D gene: -

CDR3 DNA: TGTGCCAGCAGTGCGCCCCGGAGGGGCAATCAGCCCCAGCATTTT
CDR3 protein: CASSAPRRGNQPQHF
V gene: TRBV6-1
clone size: -
J gene: TRBJ1-5
D gene: -

CDR3 DNA: TGTGCCAGTTTCATCCAAGGGCAGGGTGGCAATCAGCCCCAGCATTTT
CDR3 protein: CASFIQGQGGNQPQHF
V gene: TRBV5-6
clone size: -
J gene: TRBJ1-5
D gene: -

CDR3 DNA: TGTGCCAGCAGTGCGGGACTAGCGGTGAGCTCCTACAATGAGCAGTTCTTC
CDR3 protein: CASSAGLAVSSYNEQFF
V gene: TRBV6-1
clone size: -
J gene: TRBJ2-1
D gene: TRBD2

CDR3 DNA: TGCGCCAGTAGCCAATCCGCGGGGGGGGCATTCTACGAGCAGTACTTC
CDR3 protein: CASSQSAGGAFYEQYF
V gene: TRBV4-3
clone size: -
J gene: TRBJ2-7
D gene: TRBD2

CDR3 DNA: TGTGCCAGTAGTGTCGACAGGGGCTACGAGCAGTACTTC
CDR3 protein: CASSVDRGYEQYF
V gene: TRBV19
clone size: -
J gene: TRBJ2-7
D gene: TRBD1

CDR3 DNA: TGTGCCAGTAGTATTTCACACAGGGTCACCGGGGAGCTGTTTTTT
CDR3 protein: CASSISHRVTGELFF
V gene: TRBV19
clone size: -
J gene: TRBJ2-2
D gene: -

CDR3 DNA: TGTGCCAGTAGTATAGGACGGAGCTCCACTGAAGCTTTCTTT
CDR3 protein: CASSIGRSSTEAFF
V gene: TRBV19
clone size: -
J gene: TRBJ1-1
D gene: -

CDR3 DNA: TGCGCCAGCAGTGAGACAGGGAATCAGCCCCAGCATTTT
CDR3 protein: CASSETGNQPQHF
V gene: TRBV10-1
clone size: few
J gene: TRBJ1-5
D gene: -

CDR3 DNA: TGTGCCACCAGCAGAGATGCCGGGACTACCTACGAGCAGTACTTC
CDR3 protein: CATSRDAGTTYEQYF
V gene: TRBV15
clone size: -
J gene: TRBJ2-7
D gene: TRBD2

CDR3 DNA: TGTGCCAGCAGCTCTCTAAGTGGTCCCTACAATGAGCAGTTCTTC
CDR3 protein: CASSSLSGPYNEQFF
V gene: TRBV11-2
clone size: -
J gene: TRBJ2-1
D gene: -

CDR3 DNA: TGTGCCTGGAGAGAAGGGAGACAAGGTCCCCTCCGCTTT
CDR3 protein: CAWREGRQGPLRF
V gene: TRBV30
clone size: -
J gene: TRBJ1-6
D gene: -

CDR3 DNA: TGTGCCAGCAGCCCCACAGGGTCTTACGAGCAGTTCTTC
CDR3 protein: CASSPTGSYEQFF
V gene: TRBV7-9
clone size: few
J gene: TRBJ2-1
D gene: -

CDR3 DNA: TGTGCCAGTATGGGGACGGGGACTAGCTTCACAGATACGCAGTATTTT
CDR3 protein: CASMGTGTSFTDTQYF
V gene: TRBV19
clone size: -
J gene: TRBJ2-3
D gene: TRBD2

CDR3 DNA: TGTGCCAGCAGCCCCGGACAGCCCGGGCAGGGCTACACCTTC
CDR3 protein: CASSPGQPGQGYTF
V gene: TRBV6-5
clone size: -
J gene: TRBJ1-2
D gene: -

CDR3 DNA: TGTGCCAGTAGTAGTCAGGGGGCCTACGAGCAGTACTTC
CDR3 protein: CASSSQGAYEQYF
V gene: TRBV19
clone size: -
J gene: TRBJ2-7
D gene: TRBD1

CDR3 DNA: TGCGCCAGCAGCGCCGAAAATTTAGCTAATGAAAAACTGTTTTTT
CDR3 protein: CASSAENLANEKLFF
V gene: TRBV5-1
clone size: few
J gene: TRBJ1-4
D gene: -

CDR3 DNA: TGTGCCATCAGAGAGCCCAGCTCTGGAAACACCATATATTTT
CDR3 protein: CAIREPSSGNTIYF
V gene: TRBV10-3
clone size: -
J gene: TRBJ1-3
D gene: -

CDR3 DNA: TGTGCCAGCGCCTTCAACAGCTTCGGGACTAGCGGATTAGATACGCAGTATTTT
CDR3 protein: CASAFNSFGTSGLDTQYF
V gene: TRBV5-8
clone size: -
J gene: TRBJ2-3
D gene: TRBD2

CDR3 DNA: TGTGCCAGCTCACCGGCAGGTACGAACACTGAAGCTTTCTTT
CDR3 protein: CASSPAGTNTEAFF
V gene: TRBV18
clone size: -
J gene: TRBJ1-1
D gene: -

CDR3 DNA: TGTGCCAGCAGCTTCGGGGGGACTTCCTACAATGAGCAGTTCTTC
CDR3 protein: CASSFGGTSYNEQFF
V gene: TRBV5-6
clone size: once
J gene: TRBJ2-1
D gene: TRBD2

CDR3 DNA: TGTGCCAGCAGCCATACTAGCGGGGGGTCCAATGAGCAGTTCTTC
CDR3 protein: CASSHTSGGSNEQFF
V gene: TRBV4-2
clone size: once
J gene: TRBJ2-1
D gene: TRBD2

CDR3 DNA: TGTGCCAGCAGCTTTCATGCCTCGGGTGAGCAGTTCTTC
CDR3 protein: CASSFHASGEQFF
V gene: TRBV7-3
clone size: -
J gene: TRBJ2-1
D gene: -

CDR3 DNA: TGTGCCAGTAGTATTAGGGGGTCTGGCTACACCTTC
CDR3 protein: CASSIRGSGYTF
V gene: TRBV19
clone size: once
J gene: TRBJ1-2
D gene: -

CDR3 DNA: TGTGCCAGCAGCCGGAGGGGACCCCTGAACACTGAAGCTTTCTTT
CDR3 protein: CASSRRGPLNTEAFF
V gene: TRBV11-2
clone size: -
J gene: TRBJ1-1
D gene: -